This record covers a single T cell receptor (beta chain). Its antigen is currently unknown. Into CD45RA+ naive and CD45RA-negative memory subsets, the CD4+ cells were split. This sample is drawn from a study of shared clonotypes between healthy human individuals. Looking at the study overall: CD4 naive and memory got three plates each, CD8 naive two, CD8 memory one. Study-level results: The authors sampled blood alone, and tissue repertoires likely differ.

Researchers ran the assay at a deep level. This table comes from immunoSEQ multiplex PCR, and its TCRdb copy is limited to in-frame clones, with some not included. The repertoire holds 2 million to 3 million clones, with 90% to 95% as singletons. Sequenced input: naive CD4+ T cells sorted from blood. Subset of the sample: CD45RA+ positively selected. This receptor was identified in a man between 18 and 35 years old in good health.

CDR3 protein: CASSQDGLAGGPGSYNEQFF. For the CDR3, the DNA is TGTGCCAGCAGCCAAGATGGGCTAGCGGGGGGGCCCGGGTCCTACAATGAGCAGTTCTTC. The V and J genes are TRBV4-2 and TRBJ2-1, with 12 positions matching TRBD2. J gave up 1 base and V 0 bases, and 10 bases lay outside the gene matches. This CDR3 is built from 20 residues. CDR1 and CDR2 from the germline V gene are LGHNA and YNFKEQ.